These 23 T cell receptor beta chains originate from one sample sequenced in a study of blood T cell repertoires in COVID-19. Produced via immunoSEQ multiplex PCR; TCRdb's table is partial and in-frame only. The sample includes about 100,000 clones, almost 80% of them seen just once. The sequenced sample was peripheral blood. The receptors here all came from a woman in her 70s with acute or convalescent COVID-19.

The rearrangement links TRBV30 to TRBJ1-2, with 8 bases that match TRBD1. This CDR3 is built from 13 residues. Germline values: CDR1 GTSNPN, CDR2 SVGIG (reference sequence). The ends lost 2 bases at V and 5 bases at J; junction bases unmatched: 4. CDR3 protein: CAWSSQGGYGYTF. The CDR3 DNA is TGTGCCTGGAGTTCACAGGGGGGATATGGCTACACCTTC.

The chain employs TRBV30 and TRBJ1-4; TRBD1 aligns across 7 bases. Germline lookup yields CDR1 GTSNPN and CDR2 SVGIG (reference sequence). Trimming at V came to 3 bases and at J to 8 bases, leaving 6 bases not matched to a gene. This CDR3 is 13 amino acids long. CDR3 loop: CAWRDRDVEKLFF. The DNA for the CDR3 is TGTGCCTGGAGAGACAGGGACGTCGAAAAACTGTTTTTT.

In DNA form, the CDR3 reads TGTGCCAGCAGCCACCCCGATAGGAACAGTTATGGCTACACCTTC. Residues: CASSHPDRNSYGYTF. The J gene is TRBJ1-2, the V gene TRBV3-1 (or the pseudogene TRBV3-2); D is uncertain. Germline lookup yields CDR1 LGHDT and CDR2 YNNKEL (reference sequence). V gave up 3 bases and J gave up 5 bases, with 16 bases separating them. The length of the CDR3 is 15 residues.

The chain has TRBV19 and TRBJ2-3, with D perhaps TRBD2 (6 bases). Germline loops: CDR1 LNHDA, CDR2 SQIVND (reference sequence). The length of the CDR3 is 14 residues. Deletions cut 8 bases from V and 5 bases from J, with 17 bases between. In DNA, the CDR3 is TGTGCCAGTGGCGTAACGGGAGTGGGAGATACGCAGTATTTT. Protein sequence: CASGVTGVGDTQYF.

This clone appeared a few times. The V gene is TRBV4-3, the J gene TRBJ1-4, with TRBD1 matching over 7 bases. J lost 2 bases, V lost 0 bases, and 6 bases had no gene match. In germline, CDR1 is LGHNA, CDR2 YSLEER. This CDR3 is 17 amino acids long. The CDR3 DNA reads TGCGCCAGCAGCCAAGATAGGGAGACAGGGACTAATGAAAAACTGTTTTTT. Its protein product is CASSQDRETGTNEKLFF.

V and J are TRBV6-5 and TRBJ1-2, with D perhaps matching TRBD1 (5 bases). CDR3 length equals 12 residues. The V gene lost 6 bases and the J gene lost 13 bases, with 18 bases spanning the gap. In germline, CDR1 is MNHEY, CDR2 SVGAGI. CDR3 region: CASSLGTGWCTF. The CDR3 region has the DNA TGTGCCAGCAGCCTCGGGACTGGATGGTGCACCTTC.

This clone was counted a few times. The chain employs TRBV7-8 and TRBJ1-1; TRBD1 might be the D (6 bases). Trimming took off 5 bases at V and 1 base at J, with 14 bases between the two ends. The CDR3 contains 15 residues. Germline values: CDR1 SGHVS, CDR2 FQNEAQ. DNA of the CDR3: TGTGCCAGCAGCGCAATTCGGACAGAGAACACTGAAGCTTTCTTT. Translating it yields CASSAIRTENTEAFF.

The chain links TRBV30 to TRBJ1-6, with 9 bases fitting TRBD1. The V gene's germline CDR1 is GTSNPN and CDR2 SVGIG (reference sequence). The CDR3 extends over 17 amino acids. Germline trimming cut 1 base from V and 4 bases from J; bases unmatched to any gene: 8. The chain's CDR3 is CAWSGTQGAFYNSPLHF. The DNA of the CDR3 is TGTGCCTGGAGTGGGACACAGGGGGCCTTTTATAATTCACCCCTCCACTTT.

This chain links TRBV2 with TRBJ1-2; a possible D gene is TRBD1 (5 bases). Germline V gives CDR1 SNHLY, CDR2 FYNNEI. Trimming removed 8 bases from V and 7 bases from J, with 20 bases in between. This CDR3 region has 14 residues. CDR3 sequence: CASVGREGGLGYTF. The CDR3 nucleotides read TGTGCCAGCGTCGGCAGGGAAGGTGGGCTTGGCTACACCTTC.

The J gene is TRBJ2-1, the V gene TRBV6-5, with 7 positions matching TRBD2. Trimming cost V 7 bases and J 4 bases; bases outside gene matches: 7. The germline gives CDR1 MNHEY, CDR2 SVGAGI. The CDR3 sequence is 14 residues long. For the CDR3, the DNA is TGTGCCAGCACGGGACTACCATCATACAATGAGCAGTTCTTC. Protein product: CASTGLPSYNEQFF.

This clone has only one observation. The chain couples TRBV2 to TRBJ2-3; weak D call: TRBD2 (7 bases). Trimming took 2 bases from V and 6 from J, leaving 15 bases between them. Germline CDR1 and CDR2: SNHLY and FYNNEI. The CDR3 is 15 amino acids. The CDR3 region has the DNA TGTGCCAGCAGTGAAAGAGGGGGGGCTGTGGATACGCAGTATTTT. Amino acid sequence: CASSERGGAVDTQYF.

The rearrangement uses TRBV7-2 and TRBJ2-2; D might be TRBD1 (6 bases). The CDR3 runs 18 residues. Germline V CDR1 and CDR2: SGHTA, FQGNSA. Trimming removed 5 bases from V and 3 bases from J, with 22 bases in between. The CDR3 DNA is TGTGCCAGCAGCGCACGCCTCACCGGGACATTCGACACCGGGGAGCTGTTTTTT. Its translation is CASSARLTGTFDTGELFF.

This clone has only a few counts. This chain connects TRBV7-2 to TRBJ1-6, with D possibly being TRBD1 (6 bases). V was pared by 6 bases and J by 6 bases, with 21 bases between. The CDR3 runs 17 residues. Germline CDR1 SGHTA, CDR2 FQGNSA. DNA for the CDR3: TGTGCCAGCAGTCTAAAAGGGTCGGGCAGGGGTAATTCACCCCTCCACTTT. This sequence encodes CASSLKGSGRGNSPLHF.

The V and J genes are TRBV5-4 and TRBJ1-4; possibly TRBD1 for D (5 bases). The V end lost 0 bases, the J end lost 4 bases, and 10 bases lay between the germline ends. Per the germline V gene, CDR1 is SGHNT and CDR2 is YYREEE (reference sequence). There are 15 residues in the CDR3. In nucleotides, the CDR3 is TGTGCCAGCAGCTTGGACGTCGGGGGTAATGAAAAACTGTTTTTT. It translates to CASSLDVGGNEKLFF.

This clone was recorded a few times. The CDR3 DNA follows: TGTGCCAGCAGCCTGAACCAGGTAAATCAGCCCCAGCATTTT. Its protein product is CASSLNQVNQPQHF. The chain carries TRBV11-2 and TRBJ1-5; D is unclear. CDR3 length: 14 residues. Germline CDR1 and CDR2: SGHAT and FQNNGV. Trimming shortened V by 5 bases and J by 4 bases, and 12 bases separated the two germline ends.

The chain is built from TRBV6-1 and TRBJ2-7; 10 bases match TRBD1. The junction had 16 bases not matched to a gene; V was cut back by 4 bases and J by 4 bases. This CDR3 spans 18 amino acids. CDR1 and CDR2 (germline): MNHNS, SASEGT. The CDR3 is CASSARDRGFILTYEQYF. In nucleotides, the CDR3 is TGTGCCAGCAGTGCCCGGGACAGGGGTTTTATACTCACGTACGAGCAGTACTTC.

The J gene is TRBJ1-2, the V gene TRBV7-2; a weak D match, TRBD1 (5 bases). CDR1 is SGHTA, CDR2 FQGNSA, per germline. The CDR3 runs 13 residues. The germline V and J ends were trimmed by 5 bases and 7 bases, with 14 bases remaining between them. CDR3 sequence reads: CASSRGGMGGYTF. CDR3 sequence (DNA): TGTGCCAGCAGCCGTGGGGGGATGGGTGGCTACACCTTC. The full variable domain, its missing parts supplied by reference TRBV7-2 and TRBJ1-2, is GAGVSQSPSNKVTEKGKDVELRCDPISGHTALYWYRQSLGQGLEFLIYFQGNSAPDKSGLPSDRFSAERTGGSVSTLTIQRTQQEDSAVYLCASSRGGMGGYTFGSGTRLTVV.

The rearrangement links TRBV21-1 to TRBJ1-1. TRBV21-1 corresponds to a pseudogene. CDR3 length: 15 amino acids. CDR3 bases: TGTGCCAGCAATAAACGGGGAGAGGAAGGGACTGAAGCTTTCTTT. Translating gives CASNKRGEEGTEAFF.

The chain uses TRBV12-5 and TRBJ1-2, with D unclear. CDR3 size: 15 residues. Germline values: CDR1 LGHNT, CDR2 FRNRAP. Trimming stripped 3 bases from V and 1 base from J, with 12 bases between. The DNA for the CDR3 is TGTGCTAGTGGTTTTCGCCAGGCCCATAACTATGGCTACACCTTC. It translates to CASGFRQAHNYGYTF.

The chain couples TRBV6-5 to TRBJ2-1, with 7 bases aligning to TRBD2. Germline CDR1 MNHEY, CDR2 SVGAGI. The length of the CDR3 is 15 residues. The V segment lost 6 bases and the J segment 4 bases; nucleotides outside the gene matches: 9. This chain's CDR3 is CASSFASGVYNEQFF. The CDR3 DNA sequence: TGTGCCAGCAGCTTCGCCAGCGGGGTGTACAATGAGCAGTTCTTC.

This clone was detected a few times. This chain uses TRBV5-1 with TRBJ1-1, with 8 bases lining up with TRBD1. The J segment lost 1 base and the V segment lost 1 base, leaving 3 bases of the junction unmatched. CDR3 length: 15 residues. The germline V gene encodes CDR1 SGHRS and CDR2 YFSETQ. This chain's CDR3 is CASSLSGGTNTEAFF. Written as DNA, the CDR3 is TGCGCCAGCAGCTTGTCAGGGGGCACGAACACTGAAGCTTTCTTT.

The CDR3: CASSLQGLNTGELFF. In DNA form, the CDR3 reads TGTGCCAGCAGCTTGCAGGGTCTAAACACCGGGGAGCTGTTTTTT. The V call is TRBV11-3, the J call TRBJ2-2; possible D gene TRBD1, 5 bases. The CDR3 is 15 amino acids. Trimming left V 3 bases short and J 2 bases short, with 10 bases between. Germline loops: CDR1 SGHNT, CDR2 YENEEA.

CDR3 sequence: CASSYSGDRTGNGYTF. In DNA, the CDR3 is TGTGCCAGCAGTTACTCAGGGGATAGGACAGGGAATGGCTACACCTTC. The chain recombines TRBV6-5 with TRBJ1-2; 8 nucleotides match TRBD1. Germline values: CDR1 MNHEY, CDR2 SVGAGI. J gave up 6 bases and V 0 bases, and 9 bases lay outside the gene matches. The CDR3 totals 16 residues.